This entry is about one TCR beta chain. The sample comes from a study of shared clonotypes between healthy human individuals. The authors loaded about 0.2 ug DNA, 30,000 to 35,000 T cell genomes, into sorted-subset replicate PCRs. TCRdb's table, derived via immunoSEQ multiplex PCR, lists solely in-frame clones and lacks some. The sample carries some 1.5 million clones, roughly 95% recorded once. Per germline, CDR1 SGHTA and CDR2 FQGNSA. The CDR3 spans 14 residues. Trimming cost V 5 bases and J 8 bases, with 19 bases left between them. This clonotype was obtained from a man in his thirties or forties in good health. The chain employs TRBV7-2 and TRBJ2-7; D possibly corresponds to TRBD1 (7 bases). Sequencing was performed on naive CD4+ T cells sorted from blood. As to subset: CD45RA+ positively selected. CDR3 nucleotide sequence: TGTGCCAGCAGCACTCAGGGGGGAAGAATCAAGCAGTACTTC. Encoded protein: CASSTQGGRIKQYF.